This T cell receptor beta chain stems from a study of blood T cell repertoires in COVID-19. Study details: Sources were T cells, B-cell-depleted T cells, or PBMCs; the material itself was cDNA or gDNA.

Trimming took 4 bases from V and 7 from J; bases not matched to a gene: 8. Per the germline V gene, CDR1 is SGHRS and CDR2 is YFSETQ. The CDR3 has 14 amino acids. The method was immunoSEQ multiplex PCR; TCRdb's version includes in-frame clones alone and lacks a portion of them. Of 500,000 or so clones in the sample, roughly 87% were seen once. Membership in each cohort depended on participant-reported clinical history. The sequenced material came from PBMCs or T cells enriched from blood (not recorded which). The clonotype was recovered from a young woman who had recovered from COVID-19. The chain has TRBV5-1 and TRBJ2-1, with TRBD2 identical over 7 bases. The CDR3 nucleotides are TGCGCCAGCAGCATGACCGCGGGGGATAATGAGCAGTTCTTC. Translated: CASSMTAGDNEQFF.